This T cell receptor beta chain was obtained from a study of Graves' ophthalmopathy and Graves' hyperthyroidism. Study details: Peripheral blood was obtained at first diagnosis, ahead of any treatment. Study findings and constraints: Appearing in blood as well were most expanded thyroid clonotypes above 0.001 frequency.

RNA transcripts yielded amplified TCR beta CDR3 regions. After a first-round RT-PCR with HTBI primers, a second-round multiplex PCR was run. TCRdb ran MiXCR on the multiplex PCR reads and lists one entry per CDR3 protein. The table lists about 400,000 distinct CDR3 sequences, about 21% of them singletons. Clinicians diagnosed using symptoms, serum thyroxine, TRAb, thyroid ultrasound and orbital computed tomography. As concerns this clonotype: Antigen specificity is unknown.

Material for sequencing was peripheral blood. The sequence was obtained from a woman aged 18-29 years with stable Graves' hyperthyroidism.

The CDR3 nucleotides read TGCAGCGTTTCAGGGGCGGGCGGCTACACCTTC. Amino acid sequence: CSVSGAGGYTF. The V call is TRBV29-1, the J call TRBJ1-2; D may be TRBD1 (6 bases). From germline, CDR1 is SQVTM and CDR2 ANQGSEA. V lost 5 bases to trimming and J lost 8 bases, with 12 bases between them. The CDR3 is 11 residues long.